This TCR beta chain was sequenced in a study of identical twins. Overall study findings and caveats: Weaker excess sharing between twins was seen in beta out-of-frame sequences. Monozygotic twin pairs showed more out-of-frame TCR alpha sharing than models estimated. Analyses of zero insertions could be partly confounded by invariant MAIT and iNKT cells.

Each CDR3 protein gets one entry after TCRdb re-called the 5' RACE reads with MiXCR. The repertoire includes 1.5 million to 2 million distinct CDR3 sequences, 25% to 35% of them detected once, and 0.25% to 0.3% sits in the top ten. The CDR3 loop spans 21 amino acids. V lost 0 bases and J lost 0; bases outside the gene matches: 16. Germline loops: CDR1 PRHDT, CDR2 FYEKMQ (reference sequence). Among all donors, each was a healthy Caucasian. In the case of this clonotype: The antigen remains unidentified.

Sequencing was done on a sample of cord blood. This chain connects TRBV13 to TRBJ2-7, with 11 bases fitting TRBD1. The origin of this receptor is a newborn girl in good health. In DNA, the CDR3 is TGTGCCAGCAGCTTAGGCCTTGGGGACAGGGGGACATTAATGAGCTCCTACGAGCAGTACTTC. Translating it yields CASSLGLGDRGTLMSSYEQYF.